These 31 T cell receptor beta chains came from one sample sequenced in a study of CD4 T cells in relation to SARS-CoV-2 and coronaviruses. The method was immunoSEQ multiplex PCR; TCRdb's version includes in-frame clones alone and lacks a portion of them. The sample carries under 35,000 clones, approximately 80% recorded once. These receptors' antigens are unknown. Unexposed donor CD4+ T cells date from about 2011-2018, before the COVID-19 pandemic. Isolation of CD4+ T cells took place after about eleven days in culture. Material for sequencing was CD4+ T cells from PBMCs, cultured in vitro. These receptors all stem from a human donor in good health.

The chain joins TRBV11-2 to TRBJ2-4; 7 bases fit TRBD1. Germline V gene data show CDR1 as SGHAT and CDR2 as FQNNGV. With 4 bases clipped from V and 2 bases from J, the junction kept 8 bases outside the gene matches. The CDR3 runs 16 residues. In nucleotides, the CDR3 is TGTGCCAGCAGCTCCTCTAGGGGGCAAACCAAAAACATTCAGTACTTC. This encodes CASSSSRGQTKNIQYF.

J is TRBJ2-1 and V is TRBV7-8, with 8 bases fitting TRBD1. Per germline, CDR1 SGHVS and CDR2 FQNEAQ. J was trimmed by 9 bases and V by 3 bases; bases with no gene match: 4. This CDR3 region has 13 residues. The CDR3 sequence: CASSFGQGGEQFF. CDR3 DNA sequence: TGTGCCAGCAGCTTCGGACAGGGCGGTGAGCAGTTCTTC.

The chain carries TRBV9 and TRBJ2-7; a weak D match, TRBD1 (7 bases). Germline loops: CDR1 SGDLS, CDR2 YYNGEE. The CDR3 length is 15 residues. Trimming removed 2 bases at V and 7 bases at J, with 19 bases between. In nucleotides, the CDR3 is TGTGCCAGCAGCGTTGGAGGGGACAGTCTCTATGAGCAGTACTTC. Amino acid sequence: CASSVGGDSLYEQYF.

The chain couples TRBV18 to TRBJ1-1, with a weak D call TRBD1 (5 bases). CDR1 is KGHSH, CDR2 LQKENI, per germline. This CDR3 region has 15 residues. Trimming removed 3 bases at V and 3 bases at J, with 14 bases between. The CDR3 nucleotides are TGTGCCAGCTCACCCGTTATCGGGGGATACACTGAAGCTTTCTTT. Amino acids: CASSPVIGGYTEAFF.

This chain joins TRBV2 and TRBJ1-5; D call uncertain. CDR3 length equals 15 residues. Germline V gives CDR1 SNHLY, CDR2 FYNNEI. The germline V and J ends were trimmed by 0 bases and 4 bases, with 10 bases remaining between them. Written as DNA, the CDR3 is TGTGCCAGCAGTGAAGCAGGATGGGATAATCAGCCCCAGCATTTT. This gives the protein CASSEAGWDNQPQHF.

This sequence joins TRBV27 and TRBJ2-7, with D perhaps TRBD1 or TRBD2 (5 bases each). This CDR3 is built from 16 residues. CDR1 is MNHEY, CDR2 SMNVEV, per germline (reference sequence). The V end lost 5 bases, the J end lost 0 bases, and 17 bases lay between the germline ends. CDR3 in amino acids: CASSARRQGRSYEQYF. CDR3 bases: TGTGCCAGCAGTGCGCGAAGGCAGGGACGCTCCTACGAGCAGTACTTC.

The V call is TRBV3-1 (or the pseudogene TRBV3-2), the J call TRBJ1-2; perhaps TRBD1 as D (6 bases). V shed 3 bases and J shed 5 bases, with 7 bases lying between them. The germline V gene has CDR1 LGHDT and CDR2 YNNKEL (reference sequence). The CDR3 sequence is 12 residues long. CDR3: CASSQTGYGYTF. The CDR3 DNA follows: TGTGCCAGCAGCCAGACAGGTTATGGCTACACCTTC.

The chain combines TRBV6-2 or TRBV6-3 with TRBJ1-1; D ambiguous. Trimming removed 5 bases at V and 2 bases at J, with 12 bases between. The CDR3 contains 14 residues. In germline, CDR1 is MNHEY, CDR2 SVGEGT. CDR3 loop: CASSRLRGNTEAFF. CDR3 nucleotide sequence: TGTGCCAGCAGTCGCTTGCGGGGAAACACTGAAGCTTTCTTT.

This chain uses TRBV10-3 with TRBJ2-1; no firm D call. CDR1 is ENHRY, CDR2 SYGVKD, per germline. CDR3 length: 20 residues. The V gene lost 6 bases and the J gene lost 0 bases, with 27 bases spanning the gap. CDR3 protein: CAIRRTQTFKTESSYNEQFF. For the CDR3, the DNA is TGTGCCATCAGGAGAACCCAAACCTTTAAGACGGAGAGCTCCTACAATGAGCAGTTCTTC.

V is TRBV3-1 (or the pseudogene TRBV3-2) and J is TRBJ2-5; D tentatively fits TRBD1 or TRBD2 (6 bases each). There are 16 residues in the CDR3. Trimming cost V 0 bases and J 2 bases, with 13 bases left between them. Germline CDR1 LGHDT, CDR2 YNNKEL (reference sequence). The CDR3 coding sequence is TGTGCCAGCAGCCAAGATCCGGGGGCTTCGCAAGAGACCCAGTACTTC. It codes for CASSQDPGASQETQYF.

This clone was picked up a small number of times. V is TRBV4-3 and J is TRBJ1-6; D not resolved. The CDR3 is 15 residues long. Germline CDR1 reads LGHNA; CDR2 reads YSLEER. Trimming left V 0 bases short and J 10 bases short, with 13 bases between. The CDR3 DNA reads TGCGCCAGCAGCCAAGATGTGGCTCTGACATCACCCCTCCACTTT. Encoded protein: CASSQDVALTSPLHF.

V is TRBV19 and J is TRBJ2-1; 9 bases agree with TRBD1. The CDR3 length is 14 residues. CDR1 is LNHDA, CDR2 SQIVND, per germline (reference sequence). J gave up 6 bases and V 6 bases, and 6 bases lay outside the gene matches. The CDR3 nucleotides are TGTGCCAGTAGCCCCGGGACAGGGTCCAATGAGCAGTTCTTC. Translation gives CASSPGTGSNEQFF.

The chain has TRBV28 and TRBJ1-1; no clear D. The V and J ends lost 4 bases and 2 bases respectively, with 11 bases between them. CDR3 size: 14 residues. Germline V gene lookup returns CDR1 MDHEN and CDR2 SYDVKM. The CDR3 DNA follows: TGTGCCAGCAGTTCCCCGAGCCTAAACACTGAAGCTTTCTTT. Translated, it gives CASSSPSLNTEAFF.

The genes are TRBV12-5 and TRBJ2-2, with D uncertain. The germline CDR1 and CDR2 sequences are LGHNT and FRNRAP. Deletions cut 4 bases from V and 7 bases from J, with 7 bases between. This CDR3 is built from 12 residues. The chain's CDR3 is CASGSWDGELFF. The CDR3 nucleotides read TGTGCTAGTGGTTCGTGGGACGGGGAGCTGTTTTTT.

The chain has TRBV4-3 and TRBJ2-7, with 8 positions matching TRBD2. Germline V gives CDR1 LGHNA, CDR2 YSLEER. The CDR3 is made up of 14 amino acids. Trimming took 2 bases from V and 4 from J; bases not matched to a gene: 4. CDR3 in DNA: TGCGCCAGCAGCCAATTAGCGGGGCCTTACGAGCAGTACTTC. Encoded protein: CASSQLAGPYEQYF.

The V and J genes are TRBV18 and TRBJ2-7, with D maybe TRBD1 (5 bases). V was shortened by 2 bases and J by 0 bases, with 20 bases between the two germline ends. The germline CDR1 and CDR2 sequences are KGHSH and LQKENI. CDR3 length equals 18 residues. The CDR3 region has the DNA TGTGCCAGCTCACCAGGCCTGGCAGGGCAAACTAACTCCTACGAGCAGTACTTC. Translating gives CASSPGLAGQTNSYEQYF. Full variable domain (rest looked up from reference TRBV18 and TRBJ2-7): NAGVMQNPRHLVRRRGQEARLRCSPMKGHSHVYWYRQLPEEGLKFMVYLQKENIIDESGMPKERFSAEFPKEGPSILRIQQVVRGDSAAYFCASSPGLAGQTNSYEQYFGPGTRLTVT.

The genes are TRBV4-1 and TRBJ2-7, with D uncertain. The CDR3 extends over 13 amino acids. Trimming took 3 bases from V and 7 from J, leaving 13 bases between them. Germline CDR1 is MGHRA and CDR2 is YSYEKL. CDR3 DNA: TGCGCCAGCAGCCATCCCGGGTTGCAAGAGCAGTACTTC. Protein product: CASSHPGLQEQYF.

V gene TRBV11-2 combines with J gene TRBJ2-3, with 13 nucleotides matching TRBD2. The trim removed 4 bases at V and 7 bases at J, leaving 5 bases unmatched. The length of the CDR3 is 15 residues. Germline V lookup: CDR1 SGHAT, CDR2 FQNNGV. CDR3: CASSSGLAGVNTQYF. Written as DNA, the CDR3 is TGTGCCAGCAGCTCTGGACTAGCGGGGGTTAATACGCAGTATTTT.

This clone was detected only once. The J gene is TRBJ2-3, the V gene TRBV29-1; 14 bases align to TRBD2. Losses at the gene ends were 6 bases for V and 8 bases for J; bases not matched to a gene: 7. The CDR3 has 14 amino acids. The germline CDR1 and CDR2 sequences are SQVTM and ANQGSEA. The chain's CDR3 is CSVDGTSGRTTQYF. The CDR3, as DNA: TGCAGCGTCGACGGGACTAGCGGGAGAACTACGCAGTATTTT.

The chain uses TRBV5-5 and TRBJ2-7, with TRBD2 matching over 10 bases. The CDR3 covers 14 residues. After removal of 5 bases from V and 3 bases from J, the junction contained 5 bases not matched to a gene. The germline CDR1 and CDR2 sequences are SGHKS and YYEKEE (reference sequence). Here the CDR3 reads CASSPSGSGYEQYF. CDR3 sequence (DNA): TGTGCCAGCAGTCCTAGCGGGAGTGGCTACGAGCAGTACTTC.

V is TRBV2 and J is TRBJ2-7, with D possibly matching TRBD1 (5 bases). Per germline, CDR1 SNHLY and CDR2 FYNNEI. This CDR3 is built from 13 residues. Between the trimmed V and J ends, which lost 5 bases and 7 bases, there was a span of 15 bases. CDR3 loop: CASSPQGLGEQYF. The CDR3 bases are TGTGCCAGCAGTCCGCAGGGTCTCGGGGAGCAGTACTTC.

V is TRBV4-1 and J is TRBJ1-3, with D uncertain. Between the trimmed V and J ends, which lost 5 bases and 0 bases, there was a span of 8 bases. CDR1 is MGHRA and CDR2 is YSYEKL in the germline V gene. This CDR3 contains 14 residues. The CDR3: CASSEASSGNTIYF. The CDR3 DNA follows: TGCGCCAGCAGCGAAGCGAGCTCTGGAAACACCATATATTTT.

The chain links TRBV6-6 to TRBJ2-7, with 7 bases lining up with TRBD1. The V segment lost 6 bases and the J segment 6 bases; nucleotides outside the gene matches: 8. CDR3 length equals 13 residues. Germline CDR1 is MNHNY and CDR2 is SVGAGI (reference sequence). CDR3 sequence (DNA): TGTGCCAGCAGCCTACAGGGGAACCTCGAGCAGTACTTC. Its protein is CASSLQGNLEQYF.

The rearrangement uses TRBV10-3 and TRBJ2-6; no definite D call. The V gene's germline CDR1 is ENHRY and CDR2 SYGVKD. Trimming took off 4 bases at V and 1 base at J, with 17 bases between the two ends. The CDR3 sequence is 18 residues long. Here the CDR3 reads CAISVSYVRESGANVLTF. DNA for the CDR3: TGTGCCATCAGTGTTTCGTACGTAAGAGAGTCTGGGGCCAACGTCCTGACTTTC.

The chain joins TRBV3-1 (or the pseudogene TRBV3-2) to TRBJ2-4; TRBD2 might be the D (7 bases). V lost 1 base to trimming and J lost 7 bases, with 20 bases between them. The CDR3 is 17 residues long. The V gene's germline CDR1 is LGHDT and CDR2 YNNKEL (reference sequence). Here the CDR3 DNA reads TGTGCCAGCAGCCAAGTACGCGGGGGCAGGCCGGAGAACATTCAGTACTTC. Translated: CASSQVRGGRPENIQYF.

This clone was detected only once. DNA for the CDR3: TGTGCCAGCAGCTTAGGCCTAGCGGGAGTTGGCACAGATACGCAGTATTTT. Encoded protein: CASSLGLAGVGTDTQYF. The J gene is TRBJ2-3, the V gene TRBV5-6, with 10 positions matching TRBD2. This CDR3 spans 17 amino acids. Germline CDR1 and CDR2: SGHDT and YYEEEE. J lost 1 base, V lost 2 bases, and 7 bases had no gene match.

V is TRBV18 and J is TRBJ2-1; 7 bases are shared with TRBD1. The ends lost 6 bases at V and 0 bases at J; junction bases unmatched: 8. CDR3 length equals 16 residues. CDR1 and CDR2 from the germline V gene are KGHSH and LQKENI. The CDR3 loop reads CASSRTGALSYNEQFF. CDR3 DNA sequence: TGTGCCAGCTCGCGAACAGGGGCGCTCTCCTACAATGAGCAGTTCTTC.

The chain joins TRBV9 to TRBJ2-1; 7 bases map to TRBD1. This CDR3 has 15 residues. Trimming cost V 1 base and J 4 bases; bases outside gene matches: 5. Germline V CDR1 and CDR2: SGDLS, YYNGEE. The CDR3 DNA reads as TGTGCCAGCAGCGTATTGACAGGGTCATACAATGAGCAGTTCTTC. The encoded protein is CASSVLTGSYNEQFF.

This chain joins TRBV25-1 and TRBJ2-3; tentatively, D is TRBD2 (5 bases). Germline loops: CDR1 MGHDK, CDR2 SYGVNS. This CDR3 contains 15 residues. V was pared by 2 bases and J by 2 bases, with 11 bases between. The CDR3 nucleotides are TGTGCCAGCAGTGAAGTTGAGCGGACCACAGATACGCAGTATTTT. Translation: CASSEVERTTDTQYF.

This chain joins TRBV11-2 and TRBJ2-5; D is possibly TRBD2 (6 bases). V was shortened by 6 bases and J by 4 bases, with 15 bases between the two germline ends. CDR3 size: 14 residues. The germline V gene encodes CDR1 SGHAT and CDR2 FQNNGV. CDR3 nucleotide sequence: TGTGCCAGCAGACCTTCCTCGGGAGTAGAGACCCAGTACTTC. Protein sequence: CASRPSSGVETQYF. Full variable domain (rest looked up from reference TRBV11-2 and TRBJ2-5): EAGVAQSPRYKIIEKRQSVAFWCNPISGHATLYWYQQILGQGPKLLIQFQNNGVVDDSQLPKDRFSAERLKGVDSTLKIQPAKLEDSAVYLCASRPSSGVETQYFGPGTRLLVL.

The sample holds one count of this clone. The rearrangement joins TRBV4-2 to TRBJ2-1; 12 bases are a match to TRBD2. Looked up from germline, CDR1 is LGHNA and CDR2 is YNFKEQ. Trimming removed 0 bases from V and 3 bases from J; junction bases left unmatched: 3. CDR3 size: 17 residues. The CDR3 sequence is CASSQELAGGNYNEQFF. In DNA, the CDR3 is TGTGCCAGCAGCCAAGAACTAGCGGGAGGTAACTACAATGAGCAGTTCTTC.